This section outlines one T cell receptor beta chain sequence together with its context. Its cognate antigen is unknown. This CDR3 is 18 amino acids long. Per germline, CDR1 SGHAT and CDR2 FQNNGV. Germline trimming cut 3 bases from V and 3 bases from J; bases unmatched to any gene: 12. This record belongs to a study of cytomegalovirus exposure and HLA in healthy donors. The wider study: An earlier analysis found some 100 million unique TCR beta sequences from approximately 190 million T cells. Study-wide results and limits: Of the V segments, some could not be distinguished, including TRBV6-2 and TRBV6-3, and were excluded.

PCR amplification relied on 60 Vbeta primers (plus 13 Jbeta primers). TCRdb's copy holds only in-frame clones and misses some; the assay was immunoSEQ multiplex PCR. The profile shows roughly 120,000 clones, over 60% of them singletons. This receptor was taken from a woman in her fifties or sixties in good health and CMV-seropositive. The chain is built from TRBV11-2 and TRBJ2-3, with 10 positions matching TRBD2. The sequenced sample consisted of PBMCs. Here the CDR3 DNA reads TGTGCCAGCAGCTTCAGGAGCGGGGGGGCGGGACGTACAGATACGCAGTATTTT. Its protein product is CASSFRSGGAGRTDTQYF. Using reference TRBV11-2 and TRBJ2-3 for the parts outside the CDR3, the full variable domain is EAGVAQSPRYKIIEKRQSVAFWCNPISGHATLYWYQQILGQGPKLLIQFQNNGVVDDSQLPKDRFSAERLKGVDSTLKIQPAKLEDSAVYLCASSFRSGGAGRTDTQYFGPGTRLTVL.